What follows are 8 T cell receptor beta chains derived from one specimen sequenced in a study of post-analysis software for immune sequencing data. Whole-study findings and limits: A handful of TRBV segments appeared more often in patients than in controls, and TRBV5-6, TRBV5-1 and TRBV20-1 were among these.

TCR beta cDNA libraries had unique molecular identifiers. TCRdb analysed the PCR reads with MiXCR anew, one entry per CDR3 protein. The data contain about 430,000 distinct CDR3 sequences, roughly 40% of them singletons. These receptors are not linked to any known antigen. The sample consisted of blood. These receptors all stem from a girl aged 2-10 years with multiple sclerosis.

This clonotype was observed a single time. A read error may produce the germline difference seen at one junction end. The chain combines TRBV5-1 with TRBJ2-2; TRBD2 might be the D (5 bases). The CDR3 loop spans 15 amino acids. Germline V gives CDR1 SGHRS, CDR2 YFSETQ. The CDR3 region has the DNA TGCGCCAGCAGCAAAAACGAGGGTATCACCGGGGAGCGGTTTTTT. Translation: CASSKNEGITGERFF. Full variable domain (remainder filled in from reference TRBV5-1 and TRBJ2-2): KAGVTQTPRYLIKTRGQQVTLSCSPISGHRSVSWYQQTPGQGLQFLFEYFSETQRNKGNFPGRFSGRQFSNSRSEMNVSTLELGDSALYLCASSKNEGITGERFFGEGSRLTVL.

The chain carries TRBV20-1 and TRBJ2-4; 10 bases fit TRBD1. The V gene end was trimmed by 3 bases and the J gene end by 13 bases; junction bases not matched to a gene: 21. The CDR3 totals 17 residues. CDR1 DFQATT and CDR2 SNEGSKA come from the germline V gene (reference sequence). CDR3 region: CSASGLADRGSRGGQYF. The CDR3 bases are TGCAGTGCTAGTGGTTTAGCGGACAGGGGGAGTCGGGGGGGGCAGTACTTC.

J is TRBJ2-7 and V is TRBV7-9; 8 bases line up with TRBD1. This CDR3 has 15 amino acids. With 4 bases clipped from V and 5 bases from J, the junction kept 10 bases outside the gene matches. The germline V gene encodes CDR1 SEHNR and CDR2 FQNEAQ (reference sequence). CDR3 amino acids: CASSSRQGTGDEQYF. CDR3 nucleotide sequence: TGTGCCAGCAGCTCGAGACAGGGGACAGGTGACGAGCAGTACTTC.

The chain employs TRBV20-1 and TRBJ1-2; possibly TRBD1 for D (5 bases). This CDR3 region has 13 residues. Trimming stripped 6 bases from V and 2 bases from J, with 13 bases between. In germline, CDR1 is DFQATT, CDR2 SNEGSKA (reference sequence). Written as DNA, the CDR3 is TGCAGTGCCAGACAGACGAACAACTATGGCTACACCTTC. Its protein is CSARQTNNYGYTF.

The chain combines TRBV9 with TRBJ2-7; D possibly corresponds to TRBD2 (5 bases). The J call could be wrong; TRBJ2-5 is a better fit for the DNA end. The CDR3 runs 16 residues. The germline gives CDR1 SGDLS, CDR2 YYNGEE. CDR3 sequence: CASSVVSSLPWETQYF. DNA of the CDR3: TGTGCCAGCAGCGTAGTTTCTAGCTTGCCGTGGGAGACCCAGTACTTC.

This clonotype was counted a few times. This chain uses TRBV10-3 with TRBJ2-1; 14 bases line up with TRBD2. CDR3 length: 16 amino acids. Looked up from germline, CDR1 is ENHRY and CDR2 is SYGVKD. J was trimmed by 7 bases and V by 0 bases; bases with no gene match: 2. As DNA, the CDR3 is TGTGCCATCAGTGAGTCTAGACTAGCGGGAGGGAATGAGCAGTTCTTC. Its translation: CAISESRLAGGNEQFF.

This clonotype was seen a handful of times. The gene calls are TRBV20-1 and TRBJ2-4; 8 bases line up with TRBD1. In germline, CDR1 is DFQATT, CDR2 SNEGSKA (reference sequence). This CDR3 has 16 residues. V shed 6 bases, J shed 5 bases, and the junction held 15 bases outside the gene matches. The CDR3 loop is CSARHTGGAIQNIQYF. CDR3 coding DNA: TGCAGTGCCCGACACACAGGGGGTGCGATCCAAAACATTCAGTACTTC.

CDR3 DNA sequence: TGTGCCAGCAGTTTTGGGGGACAGGGGGTTTACGAGCAGTACTTC. This encodes CASSFGGQGVYEQYF. The chain is built from TRBV28 and TRBJ2-7, with 11 bases fitting TRBD1. V dropped 3 bases and J dropped 4; count of bases not matched to a gene: 5. This CDR3 is built from 15 residues. Germline V CDR1 and CDR2: MDHEN, SYDVKM.